A single sample is the source of the 18 T cell receptor beta chains below, sequenced in a study of blood T cell repertoires in COVID-19. Only in-frame clones appear in the TCRdb table, and some are missing; sequencing was by immunoSEQ multiplex PCR. In the table there are about 300,000 clones, 75% to 95% of which are singletons. Sequencing used peripheral blood. The receptors come from a woman in her thirties with COVID-19, enrolled during active disease.

This chain connects TRBV18 to TRBJ1-6, with a weak D call TRBD1 (6 bases). CDR1 and CDR2 (germline): KGHSH, LQKENI. The CDR3 extends over 15 amino acids. The V gene lost 1 base and the J gene lost 10 bases, with 14 bases spanning the gap. The CDR3 DNA follows: TGTGCCAGCTCACCACTCGCCAGGGGCCAATCACCCCTCCACTTT. It encodes CASSPLARGQSPLHF.

The chain employs TRBV5-8 and TRBJ2-7, with TRBD2 as a possible D gene (6 bases). This CDR3 contains 14 residues. From germline, CDR1 is SGHTS and CDR2 YDEGEE. V was cut by 0 bases and J by 2 bases, with 9 bases left in between. The CDR3 nucleotides read TGTGCCAGCAGCTTGGTGGCGGGAACCTACGAGCAGTACTTC. This sequence encodes CASSLVAGTYEQYF. The complete variable domain, with remaining parts taken from reference TRBV5-8 and TRBJ2-7, reads EAGVTQSPTHLIKTRGQQATLRCSPISGHTSVYWYQQALGLGLQFLLWYDEGEERNRGNFPPRFSGRQFPNYSSELNVNALELEDSALYLCASSLVAGTYEQYFGPGTRLTVT.

The V and J genes are TRBV29-1 and TRBJ1-1, with 7 bases matching TRBD1. The V segment lost 6 bases and the J segment 4 bases; nucleotides outside the gene matches: 11. The CDR3 has 14 amino acids. Per the germline V gene, CDR1 is SQVTM and CDR2 is ANQGSEA. In DNA form, the CDR3 reads TGCAGCGTCAGGGGGTTAAGGAGTAGCACTGAAGCTTTCTTT. This codes for CSVRGLRSSTEAFF.

This clone has just one count. The chain couples TRBV3-1 (or the pseudogene TRBV3-2) to TRBJ2-3; 7 nucleotides match TRBD1. The CDR3 totals 14 residues. Germline V gives CDR1 LGHDT, CDR2 YNNKEL (reference sequence). The V gene end was trimmed by 4 bases and the J gene end by 2 bases; junction bases not matched to a gene: 3. The CDR3 DNA sequence: TGTGCCAGCAGCCCAGGACAGGACACAGATACGCAGTATTTT. Translating gives CASSPGQDTDTQYF.

This clone showed up just once. The chain joins TRBV18 to TRBJ1-1; 10 bases fit TRBD1. This CDR3 comprises 14 residues. The junction had 5 bases not matched to a gene; V was cut back by 5 bases and J by 5 bases. Germline loops: CDR1 KGHSH, CDR2 LQKENI. The CDR3 bases are TGTGCCAGCTCATCCGGGACAGGGGTGACTGAAGCTTTCTTT. It specifies CASSSGTGVTEAFF.

This clone has only one observation. This chain uses TRBV9 with TRBJ2-1, with D possibly TRBD2 on 5 matching bases. V was pared by 3 bases and J by 9 bases, with 10 bases between. The length of the CDR3 is 12 residues. Germline V gene sequence: CDR1 SGDLS, CDR2 YYNGEE. CDR3 bases: TGTGCCAGCAGCGGATGGGCGGGTGAGCAGTTCTTC. Translated, it gives CASSGWAGEQFF.

V is TRBV2 and J is TRBJ2-4; tentative D call: TRBD1 (5 bases). This CDR3 is built from 15 residues. The V end was cut by 7 bases, the J end by 0 bases, with 13 bases between. The germline V gene encodes CDR1 SNHLY and CDR2 FYNNEI. CDR3 sequence (DNA): TGTGCCAGCATAACAGGAAAGAAAGCCAAAAACATTCAGTACTTC. Amino acids: CASITGKKAKNIQYF.

The chain joins TRBV10-3 to TRBJ2-3, with TRBD2 identical over 8 bases. This CDR3 is built from 18 residues. CDR1 ENHRY and CDR2 SYGVKD come from the germline V gene. V trimming: 3 bases; J trimming: 5 bases; junction bases outside the gene matches: 16. CDR3 in amino acids: CAISDFGGGEREKDTQYF. CDR3 bases: TGTGCCATCAGTGATTTTGGGGGTGGGGAGCGGGAGAAAGATACGCAGTATTTT.

This chain connects TRBV19 to TRBJ1-4, with 9 bases aligning to TRBD1. Germline trimming cut 6 bases from V and 3 bases from J; bases unmatched to any gene: 2. The germline V gene encodes CDR1 LNHDA and CDR2 SQIVND (reference sequence). The CDR3 contains 14 residues. CDR3 amino acids: CASSRQGANEKLFF. Written as DNA, the CDR3 is TGTGCCAGTAGCCGACAGGGGGCTAATGAAAAACTGTTTTTT.

V and J are TRBV10-1 and TRBJ2-7; 9 bases match TRBD2. V lost 2 bases, J lost 5 bases, and 4 bases stayed unmatched. The CDR3 contains 14 residues. CDR1 WNHNN and CDR2 SYGVQD come from the germline V gene (reference sequence). The CDR3 sequence: CASSERASGDEQYF. The CDR3, as DNA: TGCGCCAGCAGTGAGAGGGCTAGCGGGGACGAGCAGTACTTC.

The rearrangement joins TRBV2 to TRBJ2-3; 7 nucleotides align to TRBD2. After removal of 3 bases from V and 1 base from J, the junction contained 10 bases not matched to a gene. The germline V gene has CDR1 SNHLY and CDR2 FYNNEI. CDR3 length: 17 residues. The CDR3 DNA follows: TGTGCCAGCAGTGATCCCGTTATCCGGGAGGGCACAGATACGCAGTATTTT. Residues: CASSDPVIREGTDTQYF.

The genes are TRBV25-1 and TRBJ2-7; 9 positions match TRBD2. V gave up 3 bases and J gave up 2 bases; unmatched junction bases: 8. The CDR3 is made up of 16 amino acids. The germline CDR1 and CDR2 sequences are MGHDK and SYGVNS. The DNA for the CDR3 is TGTGCCAGCAGTGATGTTAGCGGGAGTTTGGCCTACGAGCAGTACTTC. It is translated as CASSDVSGSLAYEQYF.

The chain joins TRBV19 to TRBJ2-5; tentatively, D is TRBD1 (6 bases). V lost 3 bases and J 3 bases, leaving 11 bases between the germline ends. The CDR3 loop spans 14 amino acids. The germline CDR1 and CDR2 sequences are LNHDA and SQIVND (reference sequence). In DNA, the CDR3 is TGTGCCAGTAGTATTGGCGGACAGAAAGAGACCCAGTACTTC. Protein: CASSIGGQKETQYF. Looking up the rest from reference TRBV19 and TRBJ2-5 gives the full variable domain: DGGITQSPKYLFRKEGQNVTLSCEQNLNHDAMYWYRQDPGQGLRLIYYSQIVNDFQKGDIAEGYSVSREKKESFPLTVTSAQKNPTAFYLCASSIGGQKETQYFGPGTRLLVL.

The chain is built from TRBV28 and TRBJ1-1; 9 bases agree with TRBD1. The CDR3 contains 13 residues. Looked up from germline, CDR1 is MDHEN and CDR2 is SYDVKM. J lost 10 bases, V lost 3 bases, and 6 bases had no gene match. In DNA, the CDR3 is TGTGCCAGCAGTTTCCCGGGACAGGGAATAGCTTTCTTT. It specifies CASSFPGQGIAFF.

The chain is built from TRBV7-9 and TRBJ2-7; a possible D gene is TRBD2 (5 bases). The CDR3 has 13 residues. Trimming stripped 5 bases from V and 0 bases from J, with 8 bases between. CDR1 SEHNR and CDR2 FQNEAQ come from the germline V gene (reference sequence). The CDR3 sequence is CASSHDYSYEQYF. CDR3 sequence (DNA): TGTGCCAGCAGCCACGACTACTCCTACGAGCAGTACTTC.

With regard to this clone: The same CDR3 arises from other DNA sequences in this sample as well. J is TRBJ1-5 and V is TRBV28; the D is unclear. Between the trimmed V and J ends, which lost 6 bases and 3 bases, there was a span of 3 bases. CDR1 MDHEN and CDR2 SYDVKM come from the germline V gene. The CDR3 is 11 residues long. The chain's CDR3 is CASSFNQPQHF. In DNA form, the CDR3 reads TGTGCCAGCAGCTTCAATCAGCCCCAGCATTTT.

In this sample, this clone turned up once. This chain connects TRBV7-9 to TRBJ2-3; 10 nucleotides line up with TRBD1. Germline CDR1 and CDR2: SEHNR and FQNEAQ (reference sequence). This CDR3 has 17 amino acids. The J segment lost 0 bases and the V segment lost 5 bases, leaving 8 bases of the junction unmatched. Here the CDR3 reads CASSPRTGGGSTDTQYF. The CDR3 DNA reads TGTGCCAGCAGCCCGAGGACAGGGGGAGGGAGCACAGATACGCAGTATTTT.

The chain employs TRBV11-2 and TRBJ2-7, with D perhaps matching TRBD2 (6 bases). The V end was cut by 5 bases, the J end by 4 bases, with 6 bases between. The germline V gene encodes CDR1 SGHAT and CDR2 FQNNGV. The CDR3 consists of 11 residues. Here the CDR3 DNA reads TGTGCCAGCAGCCGGGGGTACGAGCAGTACTTC. Its translation is CASSRGYEQYF.